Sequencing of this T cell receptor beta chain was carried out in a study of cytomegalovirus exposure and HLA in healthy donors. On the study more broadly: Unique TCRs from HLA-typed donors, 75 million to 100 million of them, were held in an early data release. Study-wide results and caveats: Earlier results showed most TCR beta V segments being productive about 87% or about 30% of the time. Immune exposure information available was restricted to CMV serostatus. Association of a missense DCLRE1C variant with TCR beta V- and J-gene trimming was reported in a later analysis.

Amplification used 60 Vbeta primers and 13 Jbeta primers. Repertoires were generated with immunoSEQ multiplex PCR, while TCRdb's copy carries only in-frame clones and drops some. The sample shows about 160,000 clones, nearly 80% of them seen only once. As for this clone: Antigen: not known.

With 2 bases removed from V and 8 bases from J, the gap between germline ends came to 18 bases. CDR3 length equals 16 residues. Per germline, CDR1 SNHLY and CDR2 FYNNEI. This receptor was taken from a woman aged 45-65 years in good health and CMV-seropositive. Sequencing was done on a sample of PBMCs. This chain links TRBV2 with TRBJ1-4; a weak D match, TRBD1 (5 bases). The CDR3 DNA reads TGTGCCAGCAGTGAAATCGGGGGTAGGGTGGAAGAAAAACTGTTTTTT. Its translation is CASSEIGGRVEEKLFF.